The entry below gives a single T cell receptor (beta chain) sequence along with its context. The CDR3 covers 15 residues. Germline lookup yields CDR1 SGHRS and CDR2 YFSETQ. V was pared by 1 base and J by 2 bases, with 13 bases between. Clones were sequenced by immunoSEQ multiplex PCR, and TCRdb holds only the in-frame ones, with some missing. The repertoire holds 150,000 to 200,000 clones, about nine tenths seen once, with more than 4% in the top ten. The data belong to a study of T cell responses to AZD1222 COVID-19 vaccine. The clonotype was recovered from an adult who received the MenACWY meningococcal vaccine as a control. Sequenced material: peripheral blood, taken 28 days after the second dose of the MenACWY control vaccine. This chain uses TRBV5-1 with TRBJ2-7, with unresolved D. The CDR3: CASSLMTGVPYEQYF. CDR3 bases: TGCGCCAGCAGCTTGATGACGGGCGTCCCCTACGAGCAGTACTTC. The full variable domain, its missing parts supplied by reference TRBV5-1 and TRBJ2-7, is KAGVTQTPRYLIKTRGQQVTLSCSPISGHRSVSWYQQTPGQGLQFLFEYFSETQRNKGNFPGRFSGRQFSNSRSEMNVSTLELGDSALYLCASSLMTGVPYEQYFGPGTRLTVT.